The 29 T cell receptor beta chains below were found in one sample sequenced in a study of T cells in Graves' hyperthyroidism and ophthalmopathy. The CDR3 regions of TCR beta were amplified from RNA transcripts. The TCR CDR3 first-round RT-PCR relied on the HTBI primer set. TCRdb re-called the multiplex PCR reads with MiXCR, one entry per CDR3 protein. This table holds some 600,000 distinct CDR3 sequences, around 13% found once. Sequenced material: blood. The receptors were sampled from a woman aged 25 to 39 with Graves' hyperthyroidism that later progressed to Graves' ophthalmopathy.

This clonotype was counted at least ten times. The rearrangement joins TRBV12-3 or TRBV12-4 to TRBJ2-3; 13 nucleotides align to TRBD2. CDR3 length: 16 amino acids. After removal of 6 bases from V and 4 bases from J, the junction contained 7 bases not matched to a gene. This CDR3 is CASRGTSGMRPDTQYF. CDR3 sequence (DNA): TGTGCCAGCAGGGGGACTAGCGGGATGAGGCCAGATACGCAGTATTTT.

A remark on this clonotype: One junction end disagrees with the germline gene, perhaps due to a read error. The CDR3 nucleotides read TGTGCCAGCAGTCTAATCTCTGGGGAGCTGTATTTT. Translated, it gives CASSLISGELYF. The genes are TRBV27 and TRBJ2-2, with D perhaps matching TRBD2 (5 bases). Germline V CDR1 and CDR2: MNHEY, SMNVEV (reference sequence). The CDR3 is 12 amino acids.

There are many counts of this clonotype. This chain uses TRBV3-1 with TRBJ1-1; TRBD1 might be the D (6 bases). V was trimmed by 6 bases and J by 3 bases, leaving 11 bases between them. The CDR3 runs to 13 residues. Per germline, CDR1 LGHDT and CDR2 YNNKEL (reference sequence). The CDR3 sequence: CASRQGRDTEAFF. For the CDR3, the DNA is TGTGCCAGCAGACAGGGTCGTGACACTGAAGCTTTCTTT.

This clonotype has more than one count but fewer than ten. The chain recombines TRBV30 with TRBJ2-1; 12 nucleotides line up with TRBD2. The CDR3 totals 14 residues. J was trimmed by 9 bases and V by 5 bases; bases with no gene match: 8. Germline V gene lookup returns CDR1 GTSNPN and CDR2 SVGIG (reference sequence). DNA of the CDR3: TGTGCCTGGCACGAACTAGCGGGAGGAACTGAGCAGTTCTTC. It yields the protein CAWHELAGGTEQFF. The full variable domain, completed using reference TRBV30 and TRBJ2-1, is SQTIHQWPATLVQPVGSPLSLECTVEGTSNPNLYWYRQAAGRGLQLLFYSVGIGQISSEVPQNLSASRPQDRQFILSSKKLLLSDSGFYLCAWHELAGGTEQFFGPGTRLTVL.

The DNA of the CDR3 is TGCAGTGCTAGAGGCGGTGGCCACTACAATGAGCAGTTCTTC. This translates into CSARGGGHYNEQFF. The rearrangement joins TRBV20-1 to TRBJ2-1; D ambiguous. Germline-derived CDR1 and CDR2 are DFQATT and SNEGSKA (reference sequence). CDR3 length: 14 amino acids. V lost 1 base and J 3 bases, leaving 10 bases between the germline ends.

In its sample, this clonotype was seen many times. DNA for the CDR3: TGTGCCAGCAGCTCCGATATAGGGTCGTCAACCCCTCTGGAGACCCAGTACTTC. It encodes CASSSDIGSSTPLETQYF. The chain recombines TRBV11-3 with TRBJ2-5; D gene uncertain. Looked up from germline, CDR1 is SGHNT and CDR2 is YENEEA. V lost 4 bases and J lost 5, with 26 bases in between. The CDR3 consists of 18 residues.

The chain carries TRBV19 and TRBJ2-7; D is possibly TRBD1 (6 bases). The V end was cut by 7 bases, the J end by 2 bases, with 18 bases between. The CDR3 is 15 residues long. CDR1 and CDR2 (germline): LNHDA, SQIVND (reference sequence). The CDR3 is CASTPREGDTYEQYF. The CDR3 nucleotides read TGTGCCAGTACCCCAAGGGAAGGGGACACCTACGAGCAGTACTTC.

The genes are TRBV5-1 and TRBJ1-1; D ambiguous. The CDR3 has 12 residues. The V and J ends lost 0 bases and 6 bases respectively, with 6 bases between them. From germline, CDR1 is SGHRS and CDR2 YFSETQ. CDR3: CASSLVGPEAFF. In DNA form, the CDR3 reads TGCGCCAGCAGCTTGGTAGGGCCTGAAGCTTTCTTT.

Ten or more counts support this clonotype. This chain connects TRBV12-3 or TRBV12-4 to TRBJ2-1, with 8 bases identical to TRBD2. This CDR3 has 16 amino acids. Losses at the gene ends were 5 bases for V and 8 bases for J; bases not matched to a gene: 14. The CDR3 region has the DNA TGTGCCAGCAGTCCCGGGGGGGGCGGGAGTGGAGATGAGCAGTTCTTC. It specifies CASSPGGGGSGDEQFF.

This clonotype was picked up many times. The chain combines TRBV6-2 or TRBV6-3 with TRBJ1-2; TRBD1 aligns across 8 bases. V shed 6 bases and J 6 bases; nucleotides not matched to a gene: 9. The CDR3 length is 14 residues. Germline lookup yields CDR1 MNHEY and CDR2 SVGEGT. The CDR3 reads CASRKLDRDHGYTF. The CDR3 nucleotides read TGTGCCAGCAGAAAGCTGGACAGGGACCATGGCTACACCTTC.

With regard to this clonotype: Being one base from a much bigger clone, this may be a read error. This rearrangement joins TRBV3-1 to TRBJ2-5; TRBD2 aligns across 13 bases. V gave up 4 bases and J gave up 2 bases; unmatched junction bases: 4. CDR1 LGHDT and CDR2 YNNKEL come from the germline V gene (reference sequence). The CDR3 totals 16 residues. The CDR3 DNA sequence: TGTGCCAGCAGCCCCGTGGGACTAGCGGGACAAGAGACCCAGTACTTC. Encoded protein: CASSPVGLAGQETQYF.

In this sample, this clonotype turned up a few times. The rearrangement links TRBV4-2 to TRBJ2-1; D may be TRBD2 (7 bases). In germline, CDR1 is LGHNA, CDR2 YNFKEQ. The CDR3 loop spans 12 amino acids. Trimming cost V 3 bases and J 11 bases, with 11 bases left between them. DNA for the CDR3: TGTGCCAGCAGCCAGGGGGGGGACAAGCAGTTCTTC. This codes for CASSQGGDKQFF.

The genes are TRBV6-6 and TRBJ1-6; D possibly corresponds to TRBD1 (5 bases). With 2 bases removed from V and 10 bases from J, the gap between germline ends came to 9 bases. The germline V gene encodes CDR1 MNHNY and CDR2 SVGAGI (reference sequence). The CDR3 length is 13 residues. Here the CDR3 DNA reads TGTGCCAGCAGTTACGGGGGGGACTCACCCCTCCACTTT. Its protein product is CASSYGGDSPLHF.

This clonotype appeared many times. The chain recombines TRBV2 with TRBJ1-1; D gene uncertain. Trimming removed 0 bases at V and 0 bases at J, with 14 bases between. CDR3 size: 17 residues. CDR1 is SNHLY, CDR2 FYNNEI, per germline. In DNA, the CDR3 is TGTGCCAGCAGTGAAGCCGGTCCCGGCAGGATGAACACTGAAGCTTTCTTT. Its translation is CASSEAGPGRMNTEAFF.

This clonotype has at least ten counts. The rearrangement uses TRBV11-1 and TRBJ2-7; tentatively, D is TRBD1 or TRBD2 (5 bases each). The CDR3 has 14 residues. Deletions cut 5 bases from V and 2 bases from J, with 13 bases between. CDR1 SGHAT and CDR2 FQDESV come from the germline V gene (reference sequence). CDR3 nucleotide sequence: TGTGCCAGCAGCCTCTTGGGGGACCCCTACGAGCAGTACTTC. Its protein product is CASSLLGDPYEQYF.

This clonotype was found a few times. The missing conserved phenylalanine or tryptophan at the end of this CDR3 makes a read error likely. V is TRBV19 and J is TRBJ1-5; D unclear. V lost 3 bases and J lost 0, with 9 bases in between. From germline, CDR1 is LNHDA and CDR2 SQIVND (reference sequence). This CDR3 spans 15 amino acids. CDR3 residues: CASSIAAVSNQPQHL. CDR3 DNA: TGTGCCAGTAGTATCGCGGCAGTTAGCAATCAGCCCCAGCATCTT.

The V gene is TRBV5-5, the J gene TRBJ2-7; 9 bases match TRBD1. Trimming at V came to 1 base and at J to 2 bases, leaving 4 bases not matched to a gene. Germline lookup yields CDR1 SGHKS and CDR2 YYEKEE (reference sequence). The CDR3 contains 15 residues. CDR3 coding DNA: TGTGCCAGCAGCTTGTGGACAGGGGTTACCTACGAGCAGTACTTC. Its protein is CASSLWTGVTYEQYF.

The chain is built from TRBV4-3 and TRBJ2-1; 7 nucleotides align to TRBD2. The V gene's germline CDR1 is LGHNA and CDR2 YSLEER. V lost 0 bases to trimming and J lost 4 bases; unmatched junction nucleotides: 6. This CDR3 contains 16 residues. The CDR3 DNA sequence: TGCGCCAGCAGCCAAGAAGTCGGGAGGTGGTACAATGAGCAGTTCTTC. Translated, it gives CASSQEVGRWYNEQFF.

This clonotype was found many times. The chain links TRBV3-1 to TRBJ2-1; unclear D gene. Trimming removed 3 bases from V and 10 bases from J, with 10 bases in between. Per the germline V gene, CDR1 is LGHDT and CDR2 is YNNKEL (reference sequence). This CDR3 comprises 12 residues. The CDR3 loop is CASSHYDAEQFF. The CDR3 coding sequence is TGTGCCAGCAGCCATTACGACGCCGAGCAGTTCTTC.

This clonotype was seen ten or more times. The chain links TRBV2 to TRBJ1-1, with a possible D match to TRBD1 (6 bases). The germline CDR1 and CDR2 sequences are SNHLY and FYNNEI. V was cut by 6 bases and J by 5 bases, with 16 bases left in between. This CDR3 contains 14 residues. CDR3 nucleotide sequence: TGTGCCAGCAGCCCGGGACACGGGAAAACTGAAGCTTTCTTT. Residues: CASSPGHGKTEAFF.

The V and J genes are TRBV5-5 and TRBJ2-2; TRBD2 agrees at 11 bases. Germline CDR1 and CDR2: SGHKS and YYEKEE (reference sequence). The CDR3 runs 17 residues. V lost 1 base and J lost 7; bases outside the gene matches: 9. The CDR3 reads CASSLWLAGGGIGELFF. The CDR3 DNA reads TGTGCCAGCAGCTTGTGGCTAGCGGGAGGAGGGATCGGGGAGCTGTTTTTT.

This clonotype appeared many times. The chain uses TRBV20-1 and TRBJ1-1; no firm D call. The V end was cut by 0 bases, the J end by 1 base, with 9 bases between. Germline lookup yields CDR1 DFQATT and CDR2 SNEGSKA (reference sequence). The CDR3 extends over 14 amino acids. The CDR3 spells CSARDADTNTEAFF. In DNA, the CDR3 is TGCAGTGCTAGAGATGCAGACACGAACACTGAAGCTTTCTTT.

About this clonotype itself: Possible read error: a much larger clone is one base away. The genes are TRBV28 and TRBJ1-1, with D possibly TRBD1 on 5 matching bases. The V end was cut by 10 bases, the J end by 4 bases, with 16 bases between. Germline CDR1 is MDHEN and CDR2 is SYDVKM. The CDR3 consists of 13 residues. The CDR3 here is CATLPTVCTEAFF. Here the CDR3 DNA reads TGTGCCACCTTACCGACAGTCTGCACTGAAGCTTTCTTT.

This clonotype was seen at least ten times. The chain is built from TRBV3-1 and TRBJ1-5; D unclear. Germline CDR1 LGHDT, CDR2 YNNKEL (reference sequence). This CDR3 region has 14 residues. Trimming removed 1 base from V and 5 bases from J, with 9 bases in between. The CDR3 here is CASSQGGSYQPQHF. The DNA for the CDR3 is TGTGCCAGCAGCCAAGGGGGTTCGTATCAGCCCCAGCATTTT.

CDR3 loop: CASSFPSEPNTGELFF. The CDR3 DNA reads as TGTGCCAGCAGCTTCCCCAGCGAGCCCAACACCGGGGAGCTGTTTTTT. This rearrangement joins TRBV13 to TRBJ2-2; D uncertain. The CDR3 is 16 amino acids. V dropped 3 bases and J dropped 2 bases, with 13 bases sitting between them. Germline V lookup: CDR1 PRHDT, CDR2 FYEKMQ (reference sequence).

The chain joins TRBV4-1 to TRBJ1-4; D gene ambiguous. The CDR3 loop spans 16 amino acids. V was clipped by 0 bases and J by 7 bases, with 15 bases between them. Germline values: CDR1 MGHRA, CDR2 YSYEKL. CDR3 coding DNA: TGCGCCAGCAGCCAAGACGGCGGCCAGATGGGTGAAAAACTGTTTTTT. Protein product: CASSQDGGQMGEKLFF.

The chain recombines TRBV10-3 with TRBJ2-7; TRBD2 matches at 10 bases. Trimming removed 1 base from V and 3 bases from J; junction bases left unmatched: 9. This CDR3 spans 17 amino acids. Germline CDR1 ENHRY, CDR2 SYGVKD. Here the CDR3 DNA reads TGTGCCATCAGTGAGTACACTAGCGGGATTGACGGCTACGAGCAGTACTTC. Protein sequence: CAISEYTSGIDGYEQYF.

Worth noting for this clonotype: Since no conserved phenylalanine or tryptophan closes the CDR3, a read error is the likely cause. The chain couples TRBV19 to TRBJ1-4; D gene unclear. The V gene lost 7 bases and the J gene lost 7 bases, with 19 bases spanning the gap. Germline CDR1 and CDR2: LNHDA and SQIVND (reference sequence). This CDR3 spans 15 amino acids. Written as DNA, the CDR3 is TGTGCCAGTACTCCCCCGGGGAAGGGCGGTGAAAAACTGTTTTGT. Amino acid sequence: CASTPPGKGGEKLFC.

This clonotype was picked up many times. The genes are TRBV30 and TRBJ2-1, with TRBD2 identical over 10 bases. The V gene's germline CDR1 is GTSNPN and CDR2 SVGIG (reference sequence). There are 13 residues in the CDR3. J lost 4 bases, V lost 3 bases, and 0 bases had no gene match. This CDR3 reads CAWRAGGYNEQFF. The CDR3 coding sequence is TGTGCCTGGAGAGCGGGAGGGTACAATGAGCAGTTCTTC.